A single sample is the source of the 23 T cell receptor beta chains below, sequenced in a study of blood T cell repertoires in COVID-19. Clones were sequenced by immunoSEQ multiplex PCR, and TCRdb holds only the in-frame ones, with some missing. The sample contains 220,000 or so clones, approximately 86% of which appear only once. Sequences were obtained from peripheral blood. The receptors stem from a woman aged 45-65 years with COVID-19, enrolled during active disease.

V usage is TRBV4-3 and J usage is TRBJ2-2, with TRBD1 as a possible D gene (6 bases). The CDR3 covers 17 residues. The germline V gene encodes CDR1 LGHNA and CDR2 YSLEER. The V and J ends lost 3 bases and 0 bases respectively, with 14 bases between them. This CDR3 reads CASSHHPGTPNTGELFF. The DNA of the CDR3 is TGCGCCAGCAGCCACCACCCTGGGACACCGAACACCGGGGAGCTGTTTTTT.

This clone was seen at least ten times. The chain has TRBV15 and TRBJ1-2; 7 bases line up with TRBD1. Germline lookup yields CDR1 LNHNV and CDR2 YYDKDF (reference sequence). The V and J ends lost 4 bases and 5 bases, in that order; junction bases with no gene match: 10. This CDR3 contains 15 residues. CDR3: CATSKARQGFYGYTF. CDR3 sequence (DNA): TGTGCCACCAGCAAAGCCCGACAGGGATTTTATGGCTACACCTTC.

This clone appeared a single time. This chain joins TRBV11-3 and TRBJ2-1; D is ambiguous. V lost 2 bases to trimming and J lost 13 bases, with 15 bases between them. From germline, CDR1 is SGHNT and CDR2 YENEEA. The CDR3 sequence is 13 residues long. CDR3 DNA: TGTGCCAGCAGCTTACCCCCCTTTTATTCCCAGTTCTTC. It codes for CASSLPPFYSQFF.

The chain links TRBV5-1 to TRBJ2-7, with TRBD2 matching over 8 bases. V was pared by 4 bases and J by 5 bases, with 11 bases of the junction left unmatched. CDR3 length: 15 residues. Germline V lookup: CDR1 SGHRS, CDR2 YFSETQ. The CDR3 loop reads CASSPAGGRGHEQYF. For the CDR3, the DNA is TGCGCCAGCAGCCCCGCGGGGGGCCGAGGACACGAGCAGTACTTC.

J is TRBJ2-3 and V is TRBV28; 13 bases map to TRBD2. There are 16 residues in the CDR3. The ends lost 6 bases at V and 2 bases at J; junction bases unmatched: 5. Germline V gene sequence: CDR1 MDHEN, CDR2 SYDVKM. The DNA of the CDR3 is TGTGCCAGCAGCTTTGGGACTAGCGGGGTCACAGATACGCAGTATTTT. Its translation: CASSFGTSGVTDTQYF.

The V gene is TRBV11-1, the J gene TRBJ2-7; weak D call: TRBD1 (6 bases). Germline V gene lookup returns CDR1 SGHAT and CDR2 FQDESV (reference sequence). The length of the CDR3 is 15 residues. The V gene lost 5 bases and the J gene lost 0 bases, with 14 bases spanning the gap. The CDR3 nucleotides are TGTGCCAGCAGCGACACTCAGGGGAGCTCCTACGAGCAGTACTTC. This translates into CASSDTQGSSYEQYF.

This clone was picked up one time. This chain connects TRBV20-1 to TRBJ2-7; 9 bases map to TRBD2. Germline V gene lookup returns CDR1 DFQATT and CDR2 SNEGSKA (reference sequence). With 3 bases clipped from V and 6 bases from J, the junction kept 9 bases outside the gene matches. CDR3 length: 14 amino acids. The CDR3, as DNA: TGCAGTGCTAGTAAAGCGGGGGGTCCAATCGAGCAGTACTTC. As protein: CSASKAGGPIEQYF.

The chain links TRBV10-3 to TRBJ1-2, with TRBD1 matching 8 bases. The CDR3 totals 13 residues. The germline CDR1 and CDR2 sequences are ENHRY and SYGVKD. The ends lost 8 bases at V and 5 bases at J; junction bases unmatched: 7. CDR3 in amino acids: CAIPDRAGYGYTF. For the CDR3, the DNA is TGTGCCATCCCGGACAGGGCGGGATATGGCTACACCTTC.

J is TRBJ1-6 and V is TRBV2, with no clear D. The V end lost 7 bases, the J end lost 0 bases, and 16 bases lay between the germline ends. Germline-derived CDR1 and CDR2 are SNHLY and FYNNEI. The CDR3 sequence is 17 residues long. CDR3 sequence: CASTSPALTSYNSPLHF. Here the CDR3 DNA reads TGTGCCAGCACAAGTCCAGCGCTGACCTCCTATAATTCACCCCTCCACTTT. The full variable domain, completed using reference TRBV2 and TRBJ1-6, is EPEVTQTPSHQVTQMGQEVILRCVPISNHLYFYWYRQILGQKVEFLVSFYNNEISEKSEIFDDQFSVERPDGSNFTLKIRSTKLEDSAMYFCASTSPALTSYNSPLHFGNGTRLTVT.

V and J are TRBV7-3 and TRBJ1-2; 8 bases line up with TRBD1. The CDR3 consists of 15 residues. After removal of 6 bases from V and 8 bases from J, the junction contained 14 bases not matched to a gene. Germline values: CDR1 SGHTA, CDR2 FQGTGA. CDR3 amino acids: CASRPGQGVSEGYTF. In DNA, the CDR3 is TGTGCCAGCAGACCTGGACAGGGCGTATCGGAGGGCTACACCTTC.

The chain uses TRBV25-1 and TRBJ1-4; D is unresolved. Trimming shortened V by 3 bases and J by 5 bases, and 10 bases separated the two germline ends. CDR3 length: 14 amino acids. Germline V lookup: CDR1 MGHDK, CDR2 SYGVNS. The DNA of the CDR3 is TGTGCCAGCAGTGACCATCCTAGCAATGAAAAACTGTTTTTT. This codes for CASSDHPSNEKLFF.

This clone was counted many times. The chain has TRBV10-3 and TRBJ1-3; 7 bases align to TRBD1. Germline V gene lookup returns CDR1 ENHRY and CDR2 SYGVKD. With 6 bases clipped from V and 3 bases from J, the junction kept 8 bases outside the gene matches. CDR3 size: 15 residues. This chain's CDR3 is CAISEQNRGGNTIYF. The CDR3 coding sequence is TGTGCCATCAGCGAGCAGAACAGGGGTGGAAACACCATATATTTT.

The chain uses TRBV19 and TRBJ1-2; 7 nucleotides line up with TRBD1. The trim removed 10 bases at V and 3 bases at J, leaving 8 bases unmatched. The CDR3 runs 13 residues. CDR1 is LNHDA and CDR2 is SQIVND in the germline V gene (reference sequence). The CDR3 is CATTERGHYGYTF. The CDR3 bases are TGTGCCACAACGGAAAGGGGGCACTATGGCTACACCTTC.

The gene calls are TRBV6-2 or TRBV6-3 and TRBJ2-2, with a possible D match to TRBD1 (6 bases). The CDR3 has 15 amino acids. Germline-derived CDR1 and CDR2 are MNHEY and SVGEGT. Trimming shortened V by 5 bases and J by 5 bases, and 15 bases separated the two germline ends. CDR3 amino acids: CASSHGTRGTGELFF. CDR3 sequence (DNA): TGTGCCAGCAGTCACGGGACAAGAGGAACCGGGGAGCTGTTTTTT.

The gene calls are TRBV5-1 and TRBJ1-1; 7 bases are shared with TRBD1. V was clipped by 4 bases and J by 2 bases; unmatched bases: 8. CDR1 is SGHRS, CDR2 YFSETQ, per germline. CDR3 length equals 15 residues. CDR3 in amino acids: CASSLRGQLNTEAFF. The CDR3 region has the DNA TGCGCCAGCAGCCTCCGGGGACAGCTAAACACTGAAGCTTTCTTT. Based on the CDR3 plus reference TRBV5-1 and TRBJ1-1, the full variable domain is KAGVTQTPRYLIKTRGQQVTLSCSPISGHRSVSWYQQTPGQGLQFLFEYFSETQRNKGNFPGRFSGRQFSNSRSEMNVSTLELGDSALYLCASSLRGQLNTEAFFGQGTRLTVV.

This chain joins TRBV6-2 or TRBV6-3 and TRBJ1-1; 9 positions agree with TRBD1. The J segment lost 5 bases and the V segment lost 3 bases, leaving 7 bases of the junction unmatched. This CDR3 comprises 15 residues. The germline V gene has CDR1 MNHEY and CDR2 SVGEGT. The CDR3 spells CASSYAGQGLTEAFF. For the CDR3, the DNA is TGTGCCAGCAGTTATGCCGGACAGGGGTTGACTGAAGCTTTCTTT.

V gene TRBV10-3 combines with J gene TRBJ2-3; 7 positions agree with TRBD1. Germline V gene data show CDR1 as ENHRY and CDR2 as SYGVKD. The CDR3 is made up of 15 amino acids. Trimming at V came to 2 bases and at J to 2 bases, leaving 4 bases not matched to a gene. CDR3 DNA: TGTGCCATCAGTGAGCTCGGACAGGACACAGATACGCAGTATTTT. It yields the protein CAISELGQDTDTQYF.

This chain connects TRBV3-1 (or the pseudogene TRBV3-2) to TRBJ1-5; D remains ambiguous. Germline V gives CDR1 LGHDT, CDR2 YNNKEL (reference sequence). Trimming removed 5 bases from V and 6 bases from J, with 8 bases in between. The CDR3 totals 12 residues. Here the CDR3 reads CASSTSGQPQHF. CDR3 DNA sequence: TGTGCCAGCAGCACCTCGGGTCAGCCCCAGCATTTT.

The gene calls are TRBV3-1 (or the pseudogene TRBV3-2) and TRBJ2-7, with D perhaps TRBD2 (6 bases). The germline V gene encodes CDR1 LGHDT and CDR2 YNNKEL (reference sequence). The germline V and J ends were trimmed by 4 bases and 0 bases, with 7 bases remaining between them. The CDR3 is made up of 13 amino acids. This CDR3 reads CASSPGSSYEQYF. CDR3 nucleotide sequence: TGTGCCAGCAGCCCCGGGAGCTCCTACGAGCAGTACTTC.

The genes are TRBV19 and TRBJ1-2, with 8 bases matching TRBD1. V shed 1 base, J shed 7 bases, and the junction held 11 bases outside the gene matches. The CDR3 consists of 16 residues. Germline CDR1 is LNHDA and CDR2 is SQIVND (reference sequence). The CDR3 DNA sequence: TGTGCCAGTAGTATAGGGCCGGGACAGGCATTAGCTGGCTACACCTTC. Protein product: CASSIGPGQALAGYTF.

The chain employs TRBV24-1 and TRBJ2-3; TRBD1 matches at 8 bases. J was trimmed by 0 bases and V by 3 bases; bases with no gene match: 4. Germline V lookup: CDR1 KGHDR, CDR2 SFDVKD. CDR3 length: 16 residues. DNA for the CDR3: TGTGCCACCAGTGATCCAGGGGGCCCTAGCACAGATACGCAGTATTTT. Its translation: CATSDPGGPSTDTQYF.

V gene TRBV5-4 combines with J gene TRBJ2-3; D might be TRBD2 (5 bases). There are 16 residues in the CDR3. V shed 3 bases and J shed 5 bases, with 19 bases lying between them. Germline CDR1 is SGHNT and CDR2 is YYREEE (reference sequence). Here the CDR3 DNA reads TGTGCCAGCAGCTCTGGAGGAGGAGCCAACTTAGATACGCAGTATTTT. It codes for CASSSGGGANLDTQYF.

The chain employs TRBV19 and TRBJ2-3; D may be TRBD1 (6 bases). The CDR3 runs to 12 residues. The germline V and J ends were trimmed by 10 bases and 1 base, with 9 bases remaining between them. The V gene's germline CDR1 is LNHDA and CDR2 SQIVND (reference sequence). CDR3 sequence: CATSGGTDTQYF. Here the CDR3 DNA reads TGTGCCACCTCAGGGGGCACAGATACGCAGTATTTT. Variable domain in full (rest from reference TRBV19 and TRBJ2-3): DGGITQSPKYLFRKEGQNVTLSCEQNLNHDAMYWYRQDPGQGLRLIYYSQIVNDFQKGDIAEGYSVSREKKESFPLTVTSAQKNPTAFYLCATSGGTDTQYFGPGTRLTVL.